The T cell receptor beta chain described here comes from a study of cytomegalovirus exposure and HLA in healthy donors. Turning to the study itself: An analysis done earlier identified about 120 million unique TCR beta sequences from around 180 million T cells. Regarding the study as a whole: What was likely a sequencing artifact was a cluster of highly shared sequence variants. More clonal expansion characterized HLA-associated TCR beta chains than equally common others in a later analysis.

On this clone itself: The antigen remains undetermined.

The PCR ran on 60 Vbeta and 13 Jbeta primers. The protocol was immunoSEQ multiplex PCR, while the TCRdb copy is restricted to in-frame clones and leaves out a portion. This table has 170,000 or so clones, 80% to 90% appearing once. The junction had 9 bases not matched to a gene; V was cut back by 2 bases and J by 6 bases. The CDR3 runs to 16 residues. From germline, CDR1 is SGHNT and CDR2 YYREEE (reference sequence). The chain joins TRBV5-4 to TRBJ2-1; 9 bases match TRBD2. Sequenced sample: PBMCs. The origin of this receptor is a woman aged 18-29 years in good health and CMV-seronegative. The CDR3 sequence: CASSFPAGGPGNEQFF. CDR3 bases: TGTGCCAGCAGCTTTCCGGCGGGAGGGCCCGGCAATGAGCAGTTCTTC. The full variable domain, with the rest looked up from reference TRBV5-4 and TRBJ2-1, is ETGVTQSPTHLIKTRGQQVTLRCSSQSGHNTVSWYQQALGQGPQFIFQYYREEENGRGNFPPRFSGLQFPNYSSELNVNALELDDSALYLCASSFPAGGPGNEQFFGPGTRLTVL.